This T cell receptor beta chain was recovered during a study of blood T cell repertoires in COVID-19. TCRdb keeps only in-frame clones here, not all; method: immunoSEQ multiplex PCR. The table lists some 260,000 clones, about 73% of them singletons, with about 3% in the top ten. V dropped 5 bases and J dropped 4 bases, with 14 bases sitting between them. The CDR3 length is 14 residues. Per the germline V gene, CDR1 is SGHRS and CDR2 is YFSETQ. The sequence was collected from a woman of 80 years or more with acute or convalescent COVID-19. V and J are TRBV5-1 and TRBJ2-3; possibly TRBD1 for D (5 bases). Sequencing was carried out using peripheral blood. The CDR3 DNA reads as TGCGCCAGCAGAAGCACGGCAGGGTCAGATACGCAGTATTTT. It is translated as CASRSTAGSDTQYF.